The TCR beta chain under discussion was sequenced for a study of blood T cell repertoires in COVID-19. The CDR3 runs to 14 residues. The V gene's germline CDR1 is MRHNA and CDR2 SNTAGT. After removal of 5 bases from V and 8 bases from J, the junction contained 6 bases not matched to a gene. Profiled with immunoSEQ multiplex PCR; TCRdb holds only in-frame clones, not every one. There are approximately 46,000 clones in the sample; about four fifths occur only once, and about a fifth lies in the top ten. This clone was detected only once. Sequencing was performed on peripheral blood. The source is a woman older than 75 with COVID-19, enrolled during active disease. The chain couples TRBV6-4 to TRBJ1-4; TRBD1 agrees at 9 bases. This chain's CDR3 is CASSPGQGREKLFF. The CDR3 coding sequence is TGTGCCAGCAGTCCGGGACAGGGAAGGGAAAAACTGTTTTTT.